These 14 T cell receptor beta chains were all obtained from the same sample, sequenced in a study of shared clonotypes between healthy human individuals. Profiled with immunoSEQ multiplex PCR; TCRdb holds only in-frame clones, not every one. The sample lists 700,000 or so clones; 72% were seen once. Sequences were obtained from memory CD4+ T cells sorted from blood. Subset here: CD45RA-negative fraction. The source of these receptors is a woman in her 30s in good health.

The chain combines TRBV11-3 with TRBJ2-7; TRBD2 matches 14 bases. Germline trimming cut 3 bases from V and 4 bases from J; bases unmatched to any gene: 2. This CDR3 spans 15 amino acids. Per the germline V gene, CDR1 is SGHNT and CDR2 is YENEEA. As DNA, the CDR3 is TGTGCCAGCAGCTTCCGACTAGCGGGAGGGTACGAGCAGTACTTC. It codes for CASSFRLAGGYEQYF. Full variable domain (remainder filled in from reference TRBV11-3 and TRBJ2-7): EAGVVQSPRYKIIEKKQPVAFWCNPISGHNTLYWYLQNLGQGPELLIRYENEEAVDDSQLPKDRFSAERLKGVDSTLKIQPAELGDSAVYLCASSFRLAGGYEQYFGPGTRLTVT.

The table lists this clone with a few counts. The chain couples TRBV7-9 to TRBJ2-5; D gene unclear. Germline V gene data show CDR1 as SEHNR and CDR2 as FQNEAQ (reference sequence). Between the trimmed V and J ends, which lost 7 bases and 3 bases, there was a span of 15 bases. The CDR3 has 14 amino acids. CDR3: CASNFFGSEETQYF. The CDR3 DNA reads as TGTGCCAGCAACTTCTTCGGGTCCGAAGAGACCCAGTACTTC. Full variable domain (outside the CDR3, taken from reference TRBV7-9 and TRBJ2-5): DTGVSQNPRHKITKRGQNVTFRCDPISEHNRLYWYRQTLGQGPEFLTYFQNEAQLEKSRLLSDRFSAERPKGSFSTLEIQRTEQGDSAMYLCASNFFGSEETQYFGPGTRLLVL.

This clone was counted many times. V gene TRBV28 combines with J gene TRBJ2-3; 11 bases match TRBD2. In germline, CDR1 is MDHEN, CDR2 SYDVKM. With 5 bases clipped from V and 0 bases from J, the junction kept 13 bases outside the gene matches. The CDR3 consists of 19 residues. CDR3 nucleotides: TGTGCCAGCAGTCCAACCACATTAGCGGGAGGGGCTAGCACAGATACGCAGTATTTT. Its translation is CASSPTTLAGGASTDTQYF.

The V gene is TRBV28, the J gene TRBJ1-1; possible D gene TRBD1, 6 bases. The CDR3 has 15 residues. Trimming pared 6 bases from V and 1 base from J, leaving 15 bases between. CDR1 MDHEN and CDR2 SYDVKM come from the germline V gene. CDR3 DNA: TGTGCCAGCAGCCCAGGGGCCAGTGGGAACACTGAAGCTTTCTTT. Residues: CASSPGASGNTEAFF.

The chain links TRBV11-2 to TRBJ1-1; D ambiguous. The CDR3 consists of 15 residues. Germline CDR1 reads SGHAT; CDR2 reads FQNNGV. V was shortened by 7 bases and J by 3 bases, with 18 bases between the two germline ends. CDR3 sequence: CASNQRHSPDTEAFF. The CDR3 DNA reads as TGTGCCAGCAACCAAAGACACTCCCCGGACACTGAAGCTTTCTTT.

The chain employs TRBV28 and TRBJ2-7, with TRBD2 identical over 11 bases. V dropped 3 bases and J dropped 2; count of bases not matched to a gene: 3. CDR3 length: 15 residues. From germline, CDR1 is MDHEN and CDR2 SYDVKM. This CDR3 is CASSFLTSGTYEQYF. Written as DNA, the CDR3 is TGTGCCAGCAGTTTCCTGACTAGCGGGACCTACGAGCAGTACTTC.

The chain links TRBV2 to TRBJ2-1; D gene uncertain. The CDR3 totals 13 residues. Germline loops: CDR1 SNHLY, CDR2 FYNNEI. Trimming cost V 6 bases and J 3 bases, with 9 bases left between them. The CDR3 nucleotides are TGTGCCAGCAGGACGAGTAGCTACAATGAGCAGTTCTTC. Translation gives CASRTSSYNEQFF.

The table lists this clone with many counts. The rearrangement links TRBV19 to TRBJ1-5; no firm D call. The CDR3 extends over 15 amino acids. The germline V gene has CDR1 LNHDA and CDR2 SQIVND (reference sequence). Trimming removed 3 bases from V and 2 bases from J, with 11 bases in between. DNA for the CDR3: TGTGCCAGTAGTATTGTAGCTAAGGGCAATCAGCCCCAGCATTTT. As protein: CASSIVAKGNQPQHF.

The sample holds a few counts of this clone. The chain uses TRBV7-2 and TRBJ2-7, with a possible D match to TRBD2 (6 bases). Germline CDR1 is SGHTA and CDR2 is FQGNSA. The CDR3 totals 15 residues. Trimming stripped 1 base from V and 2 bases from J, with 12 bases between. DNA of the CDR3: TGTGCCAGCAGCTTAGTGTGGGGGGAGACCTACGAGCAGTACTTC. The encoded protein is CASSLVWGETYEQYF. Full variable domain (rest looked up from reference TRBV7-2 and TRBJ2-7): GAGVSQSPSNKVTEKGKDVELRCDPISGHTALYWYRQSLGQGLEFLIYFQGNSAPDKSGLPSDRFSAERTGGSVSTLTIQRTQQEDSAVYLCASSLVWGETYEQYFGPGTRLTVT.

The chain is built from TRBV27 and TRBJ1-2; tentative D call: TRBD1 (6 bases). Germline assignment: CDR1 MNHEY and CDR2 SMNVEV (reference sequence). Trimming removed 3 bases from V and 5 bases from J, with 10 bases in between. This CDR3 contains 13 residues. CDR3 region: CASSFGGGYGYTF. The CDR3 nucleotides are TGTGCCAGCAGTTTCGGGGGCGGGTATGGCTACACCTTC.

This clone appeared a few times. The sample has other DNA sequences that encode this CDR3 too. CDR3 amino acids: CASSSGTSGANVLTF. The CDR3 DNA follows: TGCGCCAGCAGCTCTGGGACATCTGGGGCCAACGTCCTGACTTTC. This chain joins TRBV5-1 and TRBJ2-6; TRBD1 is a possible D gene (6 bases). There are 15 residues in the CDR3. CDR1 and CDR2 (germline): SGHRS, YFSETQ. V was cut by 3 bases and J by 1 base, with 8 bases left in between. Combining the CDR3 with reference TRBV5-1 and TRBJ2-6 gives the whole variable domain KAGVTQTPRYLIKTRGQQVTLSCSPISGHRSVSWYQQTPGQGLQFLFEYFSETQRNKGNFPGRFSGRQFSNSRSEMNVSTLELGDSALYLCASSSGTSGANVLTFGAGSRLTVL.

As DNA, the CDR3 is TGTGCCAGCAGCAAAGTAGCGGGAGATCAATTTAAGCAGTTCTTC. Amino acid sequence: CASSKVAGDQFKQFF. This chain links TRBV21-1 with TRBJ2-1; TRBD2, the table's D call, lacks a check against the DNA. TRBV21-1 is a documented pseudogene. The CDR3 length is 15 residues.

The chain links TRBV7-9 to TRBJ2-7; 8 bases line up with TRBD1. Trimming cost V 5 bases and J 7 bases; bases outside gene matches: 10. Germline-derived CDR1 and CDR2 are SEHNR and FQNEAQ (reference sequence). The CDR3 is made up of 14 amino acids. This chain's CDR3 is CASSRDRRSVEQYF. In DNA, the CDR3 is TGTGCCAGCAGCCGGGACAGGAGATCTGTGGAGCAGTACTTC.

This clone showed up just once. This chain uses TRBV2 with TRBJ2-6; no firm D call. Germline V gene lookup returns CDR1 SNHLY and CDR2 FYNNEI. This CDR3 has 14 amino acids. V lost 7 bases, J lost 0 bases, and 7 bases lay in between. The CDR3 loop is CASIRPSGANVLTF. The DNA for the CDR3 is TGTGCCAGCATCCGTCCCTCTGGGGCCAACGTCCTGACTTTC.